The following is a T cell receptor beta chain sequence with its context. No antigen is known for it. These data are taken from a study of cytomegalovirus exposure and HLA in healthy donors. Overall study results and limits: Clonal expansion was found to be greater in HLA-associated TCR beta chains than in equally common others in a later analysis. Earlier analysis found most TCR beta V segments productive about 87% or about 30% of the time. TCR beta sequences reportedly predicted most subjects' HLA-A and HLA-B alleles accurately. Roughly uniform depth of sequencing across donors was assumed in presence/absence analyses.

The PCR ran on 60 Vbeta and 13 Jbeta primers. Clones were sequenced by immunoSEQ multiplex PCR, and TCRdb holds only the in-frame ones, with some missing. The repertoire consists of about 98,000 clones, with about 81% occurring once and the leading ten covering more than 1.4%. V gave up 3 bases and J gave up 6 bases, with 6 bases separating them. Germline assignment: CDR1 ENHRY and CDR2 SYGVKD. The CDR3 length is 12 residues. Material: PBMCs. This chain connects TRBV10-3 to TRBJ1-5, with D tentatively TRBD1 (6 bases). This TCR was recovered from a man aged 35 to 55 in good health and CMV-seronegative. CDR3 residues: CAISEGGQPQHF. CDR3 nucleotides: TGTGCCATCAGTGAAGGGGGTCAGCCCCAGCATTTT.